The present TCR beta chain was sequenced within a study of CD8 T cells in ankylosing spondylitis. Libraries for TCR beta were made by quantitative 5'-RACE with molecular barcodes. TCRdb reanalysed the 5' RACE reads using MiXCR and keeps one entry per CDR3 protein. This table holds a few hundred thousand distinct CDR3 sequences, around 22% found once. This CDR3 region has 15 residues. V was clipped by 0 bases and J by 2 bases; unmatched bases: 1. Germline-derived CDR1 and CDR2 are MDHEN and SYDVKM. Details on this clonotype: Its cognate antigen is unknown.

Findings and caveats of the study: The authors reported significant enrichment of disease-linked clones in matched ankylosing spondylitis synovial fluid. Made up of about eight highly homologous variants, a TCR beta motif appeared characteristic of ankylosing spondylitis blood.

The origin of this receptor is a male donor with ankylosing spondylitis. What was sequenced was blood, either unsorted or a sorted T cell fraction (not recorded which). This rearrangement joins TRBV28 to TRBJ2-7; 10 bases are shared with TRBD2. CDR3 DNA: TGTGCCAGCAGTTTATGGCTAGCGGGAGCCTACGAGCAGTACTTC. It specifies CASSLWLAGAYEQYF.